These 5 T cell receptor beta chains were sequenced from one sample in a study of cytomegalovirus exposure and HLA in healthy donors. Primers: 60 Vbeta forward and 13 Jbeta reverse. This table comes from immunoSEQ multiplex PCR, and its TCRdb copy is limited to in-frame clones, with some not included. The sample shows tens of thousands of clones, about 78% of them seen only once. The sample taken for sequencing was PBMCs. The receptors here all came from a woman aged 40 to 50 in good health and CMV-seropositive.

This clone was found a few times. This chain links TRBV4-1 with TRBJ2-2; D remains ambiguous. This CDR3 comprises 15 residues. V lost 1 base to trimming and J lost 4 bases, with 10 bases between them. In germline, CDR1 is MGHRA, CDR2 YSYEKL. The CDR3 region has the DNA TGCGCCAGCAGCCAAGTTAGTTCTGTCACCGGGGAGCTGTTTTTT. Protein product: CASSQVSSVTGELFF.

The chain links TRBV19 to TRBJ1-2; D unresolved. Trimming stripped 1 base from V and 6 bases from J, with 15 bases between. This CDR3 is built from 15 residues. In germline, CDR1 is LNHDA, CDR2 SQIVND (reference sequence). The CDR3 DNA sequence: TGTGCCAGTAGTATAGGACACGTGGCGAAGGATGGCTACACCTTC. Its protein product is CASSIGHVAKDGYTF.

The chain couples TRBV9 to TRBJ1-2; TRBD1 agrees at 8 bases. The germline V gene encodes CDR1 SGDLS and CDR2 YYNGEE. The CDR3 runs to 17 residues. V was pared by 0 bases and J by 8 bases, with 15 bases of the junction left unmatched. The CDR3 DNA is TGTGCCAGCAGCGTAGGTCAGGAACCGACAGGGGCGTACGGCTACACCTTC. Its translation is CASSVGQEPTGAYGYTF. The variable domain in full, completed from reference TRBV9 and TRBJ1-2, reads DSGVTQTPKHLITATGQRVTLRCSPRSGDLSVYWYQQSLDQGLQFLIQYYNGEERAKGNILERFSAQQFPDLHSELNLSSLELGDSALYFCASSVGQEPTGAYGYTFGSGTRLTVV.

The chain is built from TRBV9 and TRBJ1-6; the D is unclear. CDR3 length: 14 residues. Germline loops: CDR1 SGDLS, CDR2 YYNGEE. V was trimmed by 3 bases and J by 8 bases, leaving 12 bases between them. The CDR3 DNA reads TGTGCCAGCAGCGCCCTCGACTCCTATTCACCCCTCCACTTT. Amino acid sequence: CASSALDSYSPLHF.

This chain links TRBV7-3 with TRBJ2-1; TRBD2 agrees at 9 bases. The CDR3 has 15 residues. Trimming at V came to 3 bases and at J to 6 bases, leaving 6 bases not matched to a gene. Germline V gene sequence: CDR1 SGHTA, CDR2 FQGTGA. CDR3 coding DNA: TGTGCCAGCAGCTTGAGGCTAGCGGGGTTCAATGAGCAGTTCTTC. This codes for CASSLRLAGFNEQFF.